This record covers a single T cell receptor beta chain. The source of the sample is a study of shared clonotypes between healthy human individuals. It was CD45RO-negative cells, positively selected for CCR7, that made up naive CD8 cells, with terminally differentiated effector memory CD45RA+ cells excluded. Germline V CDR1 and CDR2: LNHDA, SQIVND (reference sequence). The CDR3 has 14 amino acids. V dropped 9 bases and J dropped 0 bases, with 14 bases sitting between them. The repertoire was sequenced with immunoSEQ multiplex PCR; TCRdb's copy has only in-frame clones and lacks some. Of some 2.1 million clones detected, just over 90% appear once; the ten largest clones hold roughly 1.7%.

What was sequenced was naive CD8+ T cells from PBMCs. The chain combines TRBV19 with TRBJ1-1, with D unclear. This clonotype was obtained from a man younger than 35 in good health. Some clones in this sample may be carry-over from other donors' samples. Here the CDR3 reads CASLKSDMNTEAFF. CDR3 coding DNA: TGTGCCAGCCTTAAATCAGATATGAACACTGAAGCTTTCTTT.